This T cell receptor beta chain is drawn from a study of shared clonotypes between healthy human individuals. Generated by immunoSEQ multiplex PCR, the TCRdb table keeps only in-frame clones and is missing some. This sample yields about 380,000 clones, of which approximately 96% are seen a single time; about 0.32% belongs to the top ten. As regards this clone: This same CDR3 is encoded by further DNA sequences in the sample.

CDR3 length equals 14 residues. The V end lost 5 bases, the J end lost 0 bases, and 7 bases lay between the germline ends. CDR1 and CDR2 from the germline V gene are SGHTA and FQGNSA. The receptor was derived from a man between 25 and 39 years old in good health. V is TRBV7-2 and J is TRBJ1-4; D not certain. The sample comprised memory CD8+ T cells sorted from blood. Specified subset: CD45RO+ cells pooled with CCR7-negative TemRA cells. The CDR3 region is CASSPVATNEKLFF. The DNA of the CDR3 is TGTGCCAGCAGCCCAGTTGCAACTAATGAAAAACTGTTTTTT.